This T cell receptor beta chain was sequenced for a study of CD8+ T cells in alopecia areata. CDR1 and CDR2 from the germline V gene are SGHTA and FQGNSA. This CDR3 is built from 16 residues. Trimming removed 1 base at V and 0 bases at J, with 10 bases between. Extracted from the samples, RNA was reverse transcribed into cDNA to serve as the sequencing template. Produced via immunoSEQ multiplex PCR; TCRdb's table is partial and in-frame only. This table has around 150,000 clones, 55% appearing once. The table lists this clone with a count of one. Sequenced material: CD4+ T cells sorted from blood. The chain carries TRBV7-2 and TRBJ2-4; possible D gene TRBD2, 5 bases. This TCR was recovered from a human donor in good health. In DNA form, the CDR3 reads TGTGCCAGCAGCTTAGAGAGCGGTCTAGCCAAAAACATTCAGTACTTC. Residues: CASSLESGLAKNIQYF. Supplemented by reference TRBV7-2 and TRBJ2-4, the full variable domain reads GAGVSQSPSNKVTEKGKDVELRCDPISGHTALYWYRQSLGQGLEFLIYFQGNSAPDKSGLPSDRFSAERTGGSVSTLTIQRTQQEDSAVYLCASSLESGLAKNIQYFGAGTRLSVL.